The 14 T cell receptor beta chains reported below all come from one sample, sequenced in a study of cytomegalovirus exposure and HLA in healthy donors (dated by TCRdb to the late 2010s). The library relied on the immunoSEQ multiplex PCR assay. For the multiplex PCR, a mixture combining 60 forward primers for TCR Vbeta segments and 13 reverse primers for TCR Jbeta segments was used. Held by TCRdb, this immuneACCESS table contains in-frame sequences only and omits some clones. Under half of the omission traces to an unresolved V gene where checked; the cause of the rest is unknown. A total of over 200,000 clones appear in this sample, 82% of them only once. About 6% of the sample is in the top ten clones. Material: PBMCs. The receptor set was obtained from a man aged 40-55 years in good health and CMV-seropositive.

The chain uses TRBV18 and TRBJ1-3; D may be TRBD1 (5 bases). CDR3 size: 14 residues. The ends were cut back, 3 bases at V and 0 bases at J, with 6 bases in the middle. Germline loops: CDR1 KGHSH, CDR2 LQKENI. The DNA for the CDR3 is TGTGCCAGCTCACCGGACATCTCTGGAAACACCATATATTTT. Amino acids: CASSPDISGNTIYF. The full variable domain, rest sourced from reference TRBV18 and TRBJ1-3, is NAGVMQNPRHLVRRRGQEARLRCSPMKGHSHVYWYRQLPEEGLKFMVYLQKENIIDESGMPKERFSAEFPKEGPSILRIQQVVRGDSAAYFCASSPDISGNTIYFGEGSWLTVV.

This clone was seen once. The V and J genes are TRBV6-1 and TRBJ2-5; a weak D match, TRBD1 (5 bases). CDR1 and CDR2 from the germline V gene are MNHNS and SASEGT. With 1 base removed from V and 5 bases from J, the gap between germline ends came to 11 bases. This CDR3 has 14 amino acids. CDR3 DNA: TGTGCCAGCAGTGAAGTAAGGGGTTCGGAGACCCAGTACTTC. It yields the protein CASSEVRGSETQYF.

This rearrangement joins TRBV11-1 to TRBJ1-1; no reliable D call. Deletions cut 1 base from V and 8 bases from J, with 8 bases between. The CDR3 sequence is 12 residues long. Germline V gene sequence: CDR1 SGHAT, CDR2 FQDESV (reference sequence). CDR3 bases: TGTGCCAGCAGCTTAGGCACAGCCGAAGCTTTCTTT. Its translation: CASSLGTAEAFF.

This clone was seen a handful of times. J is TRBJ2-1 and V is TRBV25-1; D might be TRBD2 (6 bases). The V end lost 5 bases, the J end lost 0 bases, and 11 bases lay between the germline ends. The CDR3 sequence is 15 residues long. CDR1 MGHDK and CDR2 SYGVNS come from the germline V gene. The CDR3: CASSSDGSSYNEQFF. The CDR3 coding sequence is TGTGCCAGCAGTTCCGACGGGAGCTCCTACAATGAGCAGTTCTTC.

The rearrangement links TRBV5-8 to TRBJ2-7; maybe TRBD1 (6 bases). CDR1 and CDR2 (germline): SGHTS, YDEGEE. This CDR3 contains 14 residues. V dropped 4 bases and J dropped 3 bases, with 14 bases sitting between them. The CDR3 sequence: CASSQQGSVYEQYF. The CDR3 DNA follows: TGTGCCAGCAGCCAACAGGGATCGGTCTACGAGCAGTACTTC.

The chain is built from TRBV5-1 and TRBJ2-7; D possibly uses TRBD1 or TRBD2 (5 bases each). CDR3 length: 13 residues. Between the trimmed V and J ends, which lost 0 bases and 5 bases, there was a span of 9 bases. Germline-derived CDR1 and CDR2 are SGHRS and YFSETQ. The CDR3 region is CASSLARGHEQYV. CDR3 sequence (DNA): TGCGCCAGCAGCTTGGCCCGGGGACACGAGCAGTACGTC.

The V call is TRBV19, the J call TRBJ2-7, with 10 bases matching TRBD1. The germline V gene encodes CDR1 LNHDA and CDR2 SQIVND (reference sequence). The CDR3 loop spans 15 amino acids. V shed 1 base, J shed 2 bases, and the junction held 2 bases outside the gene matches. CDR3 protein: CASSIGTGGTYEQYF. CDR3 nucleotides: TGTGCCAGTAGTATAGGGACAGGGGGTACCTACGAGCAGTACTTC.

CDR3: CASSAPGLTSSYNEQFF. The DNA for the CDR3 is TGTGCCAGCAGTGCCCCGGGACTAACCAGCTCCTACAATGAGCAGTTCTTC. The V call is TRBV6-1, the J call TRBJ2-1, with 7 positions matching TRBD2. The CDR3 contains 17 residues. V gave up 4 bases and J gave up 0 bases; unmatched junction bases: 9. The germline V gene encodes CDR1 MNHNS and CDR2 SASEGT.

In DNA, the CDR3 is TGCGCCAGCAGCTCCTGGTTTAGCGGGATTGGGGAGCTGTTTTTT. Its protein product is CASSSWFSGIGELFF. This chain connects TRBV5-1 to TRBJ2-2, with 8 bases identical to TRBD2. Germline CDR1 and CDR2: SGHRS and YFSETQ. CDR3 size: 15 residues. Unmatched junction bases numbered 9, after V lost 3 bases and J lost 8 bases.

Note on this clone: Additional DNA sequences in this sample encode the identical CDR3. The CDR3 nucleotides are TGTGCCAGCTCACCAGGACTAGCGGGCGATACGCAGTATTTT. It codes for CASSPGLAGDTQYF. V and J are TRBV18 and TRBJ2-3; 11 bases line up with TRBD2. Losses at the gene ends were 2 bases for V and 6 bases for J; bases not matched to a gene: 1. The CDR3 runs 14 residues. CDR1 KGHSH and CDR2 LQKENI come from the germline V gene.

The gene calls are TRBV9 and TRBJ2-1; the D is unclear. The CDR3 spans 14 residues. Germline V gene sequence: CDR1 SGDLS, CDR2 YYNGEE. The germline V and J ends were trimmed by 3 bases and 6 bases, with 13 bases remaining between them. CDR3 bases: TGTGCCAGCAGCGCCTTCTTGACAAGCAATGAGCAGTTCTTC. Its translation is CASSAFLTSNEQFF.

CDR3 in DNA: TGTGCCAGCAGCCAAGAACCAGGGGTCATCTCCTACGAGCAGTACTTC. It is translated as CASSQEPGVISYEQYF. This sequence joins TRBV4-2 and TRBJ2-7, with D possibly being TRBD1 (6 bases). The CDR3 loop spans 16 amino acids. With 0 bases removed from V and 0 bases from J, the gap between germline ends came to 12 bases. The germline CDR1 and CDR2 sequences are LGHNA and YNFKEQ.

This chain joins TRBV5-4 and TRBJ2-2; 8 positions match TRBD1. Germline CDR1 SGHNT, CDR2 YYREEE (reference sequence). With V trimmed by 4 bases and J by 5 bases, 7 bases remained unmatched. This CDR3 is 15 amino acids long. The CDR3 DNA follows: TGTGCCAGCAGCGCCAGACAGGGGCGGACCGGGGAGCTGTTTTTT. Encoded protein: CASSARQGRTGELFF.

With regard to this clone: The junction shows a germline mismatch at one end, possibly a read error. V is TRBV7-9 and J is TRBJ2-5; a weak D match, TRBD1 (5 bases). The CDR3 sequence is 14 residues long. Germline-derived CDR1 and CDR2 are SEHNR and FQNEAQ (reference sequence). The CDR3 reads CSSSLDSIQETQYF. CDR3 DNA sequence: TGTTCCAGCAGCCTCGACAGCATTCAAGAGACCCAGTACTTC.